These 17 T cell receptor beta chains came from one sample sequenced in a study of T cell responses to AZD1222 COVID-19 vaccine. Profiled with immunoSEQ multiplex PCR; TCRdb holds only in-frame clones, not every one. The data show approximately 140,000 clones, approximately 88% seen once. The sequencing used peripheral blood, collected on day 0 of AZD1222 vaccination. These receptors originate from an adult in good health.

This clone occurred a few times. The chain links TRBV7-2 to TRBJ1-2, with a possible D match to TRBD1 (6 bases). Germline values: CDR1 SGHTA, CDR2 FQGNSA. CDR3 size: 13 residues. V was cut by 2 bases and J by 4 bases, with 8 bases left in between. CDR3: CASSLPQGYGYTF. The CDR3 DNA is TGTGCCAGCAGCTTACCACAGGGCTATGGCTACACCTTC.

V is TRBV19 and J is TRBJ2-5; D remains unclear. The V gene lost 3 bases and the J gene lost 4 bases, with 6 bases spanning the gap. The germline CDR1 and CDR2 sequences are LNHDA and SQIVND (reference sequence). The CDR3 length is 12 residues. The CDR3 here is CASSIRPETQYF. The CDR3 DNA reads TGTGCCAGTAGTATCCGGCCAGAGACCCAGTACTTC.

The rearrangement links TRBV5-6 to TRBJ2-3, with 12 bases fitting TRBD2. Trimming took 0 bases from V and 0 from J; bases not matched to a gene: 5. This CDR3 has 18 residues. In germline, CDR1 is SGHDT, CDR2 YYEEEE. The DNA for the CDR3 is TGTGCCAGCAGCTTGGAACTAGCGGGGGGCGGTAGCACAGATACGCAGTATTTT. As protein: CASSLELAGGGSTDTQYF.

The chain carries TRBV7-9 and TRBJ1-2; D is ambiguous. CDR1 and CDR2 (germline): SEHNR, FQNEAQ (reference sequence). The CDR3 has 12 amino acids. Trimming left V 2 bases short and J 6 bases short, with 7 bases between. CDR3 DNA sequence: TGTGCCAGCAGCTTATCTACGAATGGCTACACCTTC. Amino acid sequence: CASSLSTNGYTF.

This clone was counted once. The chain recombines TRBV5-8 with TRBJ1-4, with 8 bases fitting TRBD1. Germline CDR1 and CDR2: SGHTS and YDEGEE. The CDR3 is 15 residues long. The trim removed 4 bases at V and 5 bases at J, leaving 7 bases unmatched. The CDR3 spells CASSETGQVNEKLFF. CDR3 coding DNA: TGTGCCAGCAGCGAGACGGGACAGGTGAATGAAAAACTGTTTTTT.

The CDR3 DNA reads as TGTGCCAGCAGTCGGGAAACTAGAGAAGCTTTCTTT. Its protein is CASSRETREAFF. The chain joins TRBV6-2 or TRBV6-3 to TRBJ1-1; no firm D call. V lost 5 bases and J lost 8, with 12 bases in between. The CDR3 consists of 12 residues. Germline CDR1 and CDR2: MNHEY and SVGEGT.

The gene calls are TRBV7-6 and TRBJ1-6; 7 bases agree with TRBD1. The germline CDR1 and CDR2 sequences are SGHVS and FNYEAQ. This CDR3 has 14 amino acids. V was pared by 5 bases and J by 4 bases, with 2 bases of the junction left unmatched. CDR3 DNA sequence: TGTGCCAGCAGCCGGGACAGTTATAATTCACCCCTCCACTTT. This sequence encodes CASSRDSYNSPLHF.

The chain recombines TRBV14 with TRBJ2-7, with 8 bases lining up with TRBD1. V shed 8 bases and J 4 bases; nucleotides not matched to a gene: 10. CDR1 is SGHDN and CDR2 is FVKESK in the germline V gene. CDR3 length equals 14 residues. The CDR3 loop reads CASQRRGDRYEQYF. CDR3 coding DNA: TGTGCCAGCCAAAGGAGGGGGGACAGGTACGAGCAGTACTTC. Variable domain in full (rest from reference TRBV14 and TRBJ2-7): EAGVTQFPSHSVIEKGQTVTLRCDPISGHDNLYWYRRVMGKEIKFLLHFVKESKQDESGMPNNRFLAERTGGTYSTLKVQPAELEDSGVYFCASQRRGDRYEQYFGPGTRLTVT.

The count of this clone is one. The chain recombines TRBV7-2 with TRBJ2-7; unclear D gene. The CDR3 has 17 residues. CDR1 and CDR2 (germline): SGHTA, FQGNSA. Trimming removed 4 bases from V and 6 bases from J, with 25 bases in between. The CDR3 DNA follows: TGTGCCAGCAGCTCCCCGCCTGGCGTATCCCTCACGGGCGAGCAGTACTTC. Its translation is CASSSPPGVSLTGEQYF. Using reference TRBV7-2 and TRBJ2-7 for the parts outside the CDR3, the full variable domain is GAGVSQSPSNKVTEKGKDVELRCDPISGHTALYWYRQSLGQGLEFLIYFQGNSAPDKSGLPSDRFSAERTGGSVSTLTIQRTQQEDSAVYLCASSSPPGVSLTGEQYFGPGTRLTVT.

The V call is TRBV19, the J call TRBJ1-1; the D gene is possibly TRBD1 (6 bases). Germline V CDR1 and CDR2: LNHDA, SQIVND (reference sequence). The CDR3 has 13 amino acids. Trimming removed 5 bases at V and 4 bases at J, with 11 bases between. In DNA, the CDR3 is TGTGCCAGTAGTGCTCGGGGGCTCACTGAAGCTTTCTTT. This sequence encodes CASSARGLTEAFF.

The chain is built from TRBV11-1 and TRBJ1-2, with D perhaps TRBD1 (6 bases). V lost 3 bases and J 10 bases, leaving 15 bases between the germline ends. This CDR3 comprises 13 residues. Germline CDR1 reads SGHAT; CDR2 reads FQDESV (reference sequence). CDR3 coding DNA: TGTGCCAGCAGCTTTGGCTTGACAGGCTCCTACACCTTC. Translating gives CASSFGLTGSYTF.

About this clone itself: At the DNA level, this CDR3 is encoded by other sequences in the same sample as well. The CDR3 bases are TGCGCCAGCAGCTTGGGGCGGACCTACGAGCAGTACTTC. Translation: CASSLGRTYEQYF. The chain has TRBV5-1 and TRBJ2-7; the D is unclear. The length of the CDR3 is 13 residues. V was pared by 0 bases and J by 2 bases, with 6 bases between. Germline CDR1 and CDR2: SGHRS and YFSETQ.

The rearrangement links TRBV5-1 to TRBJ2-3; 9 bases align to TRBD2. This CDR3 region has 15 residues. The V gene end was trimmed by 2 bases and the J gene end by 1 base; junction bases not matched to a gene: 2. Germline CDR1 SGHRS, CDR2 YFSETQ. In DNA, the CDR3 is TGCGCCAGCAGCTTTGTAGCGGGGGGCACAGATACGCAGTATTTT. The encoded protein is CASSFVAGGTDTQYF.

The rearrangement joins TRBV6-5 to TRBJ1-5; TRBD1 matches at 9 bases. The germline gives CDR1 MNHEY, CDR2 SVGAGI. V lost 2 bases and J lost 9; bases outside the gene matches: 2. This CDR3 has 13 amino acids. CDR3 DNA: TGTGCCAGCAGTTACGGACAGGGGCGGCCCCAGCATTTT. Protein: CASSYGQGRPQHF.

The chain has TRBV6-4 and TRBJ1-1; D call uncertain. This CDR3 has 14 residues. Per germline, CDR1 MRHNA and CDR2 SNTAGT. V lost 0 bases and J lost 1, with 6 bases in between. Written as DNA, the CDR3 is TGTGCCAGCAGTGACTCGAGTGAGAACACTGAAGCTTTCTTT. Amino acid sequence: CASSDSSENTEAFF.

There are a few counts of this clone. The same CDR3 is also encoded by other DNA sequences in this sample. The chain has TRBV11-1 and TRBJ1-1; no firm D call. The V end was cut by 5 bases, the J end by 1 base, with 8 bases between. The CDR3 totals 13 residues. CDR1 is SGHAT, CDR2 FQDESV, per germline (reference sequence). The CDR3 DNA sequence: TGTGCCAGCAGCCTAGGACGGAACACTGAAGCTTTCTTT. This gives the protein CASSLGRNTEAFF.

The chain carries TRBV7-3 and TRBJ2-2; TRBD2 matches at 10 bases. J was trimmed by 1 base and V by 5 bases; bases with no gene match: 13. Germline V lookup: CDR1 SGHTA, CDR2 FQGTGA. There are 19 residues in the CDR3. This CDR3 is CASSPTGLSGGLNTGELFF. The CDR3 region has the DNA TGTGCCAGCAGCCCTACGGGCCTTAGCGGGGGGTTGAACACCGGGGAGCTGTTTTTT.